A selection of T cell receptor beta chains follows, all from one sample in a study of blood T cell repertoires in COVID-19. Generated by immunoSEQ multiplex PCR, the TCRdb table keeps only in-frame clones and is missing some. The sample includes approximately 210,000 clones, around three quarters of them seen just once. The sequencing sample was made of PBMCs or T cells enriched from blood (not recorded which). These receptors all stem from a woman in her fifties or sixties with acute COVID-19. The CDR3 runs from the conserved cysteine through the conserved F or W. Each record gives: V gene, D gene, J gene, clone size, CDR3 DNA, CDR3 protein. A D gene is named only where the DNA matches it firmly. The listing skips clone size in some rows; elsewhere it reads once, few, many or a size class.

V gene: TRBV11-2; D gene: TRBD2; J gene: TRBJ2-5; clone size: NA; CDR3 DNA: TGTGCCAGCAGCTTATTGGCGGGGGGGGAGACCCAGTACTTC; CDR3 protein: CASSLLAGGETQYF
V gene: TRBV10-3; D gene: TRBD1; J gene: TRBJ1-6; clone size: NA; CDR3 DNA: TGTGCCATCAGTGGGGGACAGGAAGAATCCTATAATTCACCCCTCCACTTT; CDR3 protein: CAISGGQEESYNSPLHF
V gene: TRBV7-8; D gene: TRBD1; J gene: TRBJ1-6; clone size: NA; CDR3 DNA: TGTGCCAGCAGGAACAGGGGCTTTAATTCACCCCTCCACTTT; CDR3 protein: CASRNRGFNSPLHF
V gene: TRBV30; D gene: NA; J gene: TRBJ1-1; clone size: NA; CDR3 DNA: TGTGCCTGTGGGACTTTGAACACTGAAGCTTTCTTT; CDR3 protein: CACGTLNTEAFF
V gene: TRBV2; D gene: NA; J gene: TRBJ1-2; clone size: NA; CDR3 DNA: TGTGCCAGCAGTGAAGGAGCACCCGGTTATGGCTACACCTTC; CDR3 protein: CASSEGAPGYGYTF
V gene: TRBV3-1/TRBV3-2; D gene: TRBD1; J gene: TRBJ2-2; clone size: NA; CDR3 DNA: TGTGCCAGCAGGGTCGGGACAGGGGTTCTCGGGGAGCTGTTTTTT; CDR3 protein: CASRVGTGVLGELFF
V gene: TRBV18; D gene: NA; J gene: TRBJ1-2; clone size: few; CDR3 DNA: TGTGCCAGCTCACCAGAGGCAGTGAACTATGGCTACACCTTC; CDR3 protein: CASSPEAVNYGYTF
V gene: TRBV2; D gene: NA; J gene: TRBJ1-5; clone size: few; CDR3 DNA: TGTGCCAGCAGTGAAGGTCTGGCAGGAACGGGGCAGCCCCAGCATTTT; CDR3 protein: CASSEGLAGTGQPQHF
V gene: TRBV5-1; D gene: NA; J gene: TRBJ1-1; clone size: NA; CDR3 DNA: TGCGCCAGCAGCTTAGGGAGGGAAGCTTTCTTT; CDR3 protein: CASSLGREAFF
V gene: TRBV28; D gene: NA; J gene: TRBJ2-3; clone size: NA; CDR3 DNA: TGTGCCACCCTGTCAACTAGCACAGATACGCAGTATTTT; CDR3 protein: CATLSTSTDTQYF
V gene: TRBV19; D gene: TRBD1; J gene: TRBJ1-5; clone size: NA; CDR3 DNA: TGTGCCAGTAAGCTGGGACAGGGAGGACGCAATCAGCCCCAGCATTTT; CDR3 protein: CASKLGQGGRNQPQHF
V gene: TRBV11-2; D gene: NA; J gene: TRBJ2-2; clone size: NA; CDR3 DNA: TGTGCCAGCAGCTTAGGGCACAGGGTGGCGAACACCGGGGAGCTGTTTTTT; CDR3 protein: CASSLGHRVANTGELFF
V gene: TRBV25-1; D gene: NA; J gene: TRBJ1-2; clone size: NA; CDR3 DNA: TGTGCCAGCAGTGAGAGAGAGAACTATGGCTACACCTTC; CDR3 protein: CASSERENYGYTF
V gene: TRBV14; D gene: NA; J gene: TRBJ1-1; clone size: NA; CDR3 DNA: TGTGCCAGCAGCCAGTGTTGGCGGGAATTTAGCACTGAAGCTTTCTTT; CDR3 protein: CASSQCWREFSTEAFF
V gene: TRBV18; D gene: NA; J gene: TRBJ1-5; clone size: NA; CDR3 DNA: TGTGCCAGCTCAGCGCAACAGGGTAGCAATCAGCCCCAGCATTTT; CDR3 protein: CASSAQQGSNQPQHF
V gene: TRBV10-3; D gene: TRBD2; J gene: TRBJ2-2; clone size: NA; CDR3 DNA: TGTGCCATCATGACAGGACTAGCGGGGGGTTCAACCGGGGAGCTGTTTTTT; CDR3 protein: CAIMTGLAGGSTGELFF
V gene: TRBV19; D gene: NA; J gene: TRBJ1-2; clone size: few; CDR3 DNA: TGTGCCAGTAGTATCTCCGTAGTGAGGGTTTCCTATGGCTACACCTTC; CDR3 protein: CASSISVVRVSYGYTF
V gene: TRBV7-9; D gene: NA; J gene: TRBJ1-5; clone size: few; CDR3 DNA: TGTGCCAGCAGCCGTGAAGCTAATCAGCCCCAGCATTTT; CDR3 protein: CASSREANQPQHF
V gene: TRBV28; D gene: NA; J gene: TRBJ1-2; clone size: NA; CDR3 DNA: TGTGCCAGCAGTTTGAGGTTGGCTCCCTATGGCTACACCTTC; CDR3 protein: CASSLRLAPYGYTF
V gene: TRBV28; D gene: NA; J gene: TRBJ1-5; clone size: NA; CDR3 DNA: TGTGCCAGCAGTTTAGGGGGCTTGAGCAATCAGCCCCAGCATTTT; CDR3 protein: CASSLGGLSNQPQHF
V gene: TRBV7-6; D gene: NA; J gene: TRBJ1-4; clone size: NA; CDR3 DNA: TGTGCCAGCAGCCCCGACCGAGTCGGGGAAAAACTGTTTTTT; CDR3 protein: CASSPDRVGEKLFF
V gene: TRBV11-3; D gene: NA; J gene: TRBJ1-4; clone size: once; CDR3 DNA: TGTGCCAGCAGCTTATCATCTGGCGAAAAACTGTTTTTT; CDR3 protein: CASSLSSGEKLFF
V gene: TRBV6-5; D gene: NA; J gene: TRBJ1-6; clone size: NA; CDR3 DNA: TGTGCCAGCATTCCCGGCGGGGGATCACCCCTCCACTTT; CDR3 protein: CASIPGGGSPLHF
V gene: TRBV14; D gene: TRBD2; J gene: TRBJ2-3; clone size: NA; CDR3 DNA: TGTGCCAGCAGCCAAGTAGCGGGAGATACGCAGTATTTT; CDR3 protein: CASSQVAGDTQYF
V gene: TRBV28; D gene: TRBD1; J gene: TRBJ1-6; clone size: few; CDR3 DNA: TGTGCCAGCAGTGGGCAGACAGGGGGTAGAGCACCCCTCCACTTT; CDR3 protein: CASSGQTGGRAPLHF
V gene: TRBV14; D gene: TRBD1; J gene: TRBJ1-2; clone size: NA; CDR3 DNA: TGTGCCAGCAGCCATCACGGGACAGGGCATGGCTACACCTTC; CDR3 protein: CASSHHGTGHGYTF
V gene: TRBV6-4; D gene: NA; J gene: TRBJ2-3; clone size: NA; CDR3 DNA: TGTGCCAGCAGCGGGGACAACACAGATACGCAGTATTTT; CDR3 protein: CASSGDNTDTQYF
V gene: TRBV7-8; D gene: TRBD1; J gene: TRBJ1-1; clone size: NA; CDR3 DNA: TGTGCCAGCAGCTTTCCCCGGACAGGGGGTTCGAACACTGAAGCTTTCTTT; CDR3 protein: CASSFPRTGGSNTEAFF
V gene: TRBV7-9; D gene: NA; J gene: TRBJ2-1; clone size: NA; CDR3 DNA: TGTGCCAGCGGAGGAGCGAACTACAATGAGCAGTTCTTC; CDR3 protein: CASGGANYNEQFF
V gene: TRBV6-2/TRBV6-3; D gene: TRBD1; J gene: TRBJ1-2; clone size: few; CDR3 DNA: TGTGCCAGCAGCGACCCACAGGGGGCGTTTGGCTACACCTTC; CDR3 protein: CASSDPQGAFGYTF
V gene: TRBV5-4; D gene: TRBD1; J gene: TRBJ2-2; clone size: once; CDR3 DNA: TGTGCCAGCACGATGGACAGGTTGAACACCGGGGAGCTGTTTTTT; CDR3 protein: CASTMDRLNTGELFF
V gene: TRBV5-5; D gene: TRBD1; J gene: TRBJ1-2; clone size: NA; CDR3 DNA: TGTGCCAGCAGCTTGTCCTGGACAGGGGCGATCTCTTATGGCTACACCTTC; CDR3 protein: CASSLSWTGAISYGYTF
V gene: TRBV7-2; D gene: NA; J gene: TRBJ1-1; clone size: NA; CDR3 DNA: TGTGCCAGCAGCTGGACTAGGATGTTTGAAGCTTTCTTT; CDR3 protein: CASSWTRMFEAFF
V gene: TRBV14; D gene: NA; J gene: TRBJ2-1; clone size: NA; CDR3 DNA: TGTGCCAGCAGCCAAGATCTTTCAGGGTTCGGCAATGAGCAGTTCTTC; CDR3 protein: CASSQDLSGFGNEQFF
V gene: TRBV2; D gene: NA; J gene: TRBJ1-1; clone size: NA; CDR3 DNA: TGTGCCAGCAGTCGACAATTTATGAACACTGAAGCTTTCTTT; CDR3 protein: CASSRQFMNTEAFF
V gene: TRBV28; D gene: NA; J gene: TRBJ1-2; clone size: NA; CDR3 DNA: TGTGCCAGCACCTTCTCCCGGGTTAGCTATGGCTACACCTTC; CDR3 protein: CASTFSRVSYGYTF
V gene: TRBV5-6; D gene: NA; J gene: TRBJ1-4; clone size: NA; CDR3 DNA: TGTGCCAGCAGCTTGTGGGGAGGGAATGAAAAACTGTTTTTT; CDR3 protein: CASSLWGGNEKLFF
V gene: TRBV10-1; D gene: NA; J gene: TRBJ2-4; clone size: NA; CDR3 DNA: TGCGCCAGCAGTGAGTCGGGCCTAGCCAAAAACATTCAGTACTTC; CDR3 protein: CASSESGLAKNIQYF
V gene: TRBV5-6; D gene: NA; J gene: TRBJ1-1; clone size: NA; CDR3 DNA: TGTGCCAGCAGCAAAGACGACACTTTGAACACTGAAGCTTTCTTT; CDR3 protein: CASSKDDTLNTEAFF
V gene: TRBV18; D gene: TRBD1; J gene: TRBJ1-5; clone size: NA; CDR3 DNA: TGTGCCAGCTCACGCCAAGACAGGGTATTGGGTCAGCCCCAGCATTTT; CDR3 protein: CASSRQDRVLGQPQHF
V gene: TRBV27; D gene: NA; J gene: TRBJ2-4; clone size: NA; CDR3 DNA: TGTGCCTCTTGGGGCCCTGGCAAAAACATTCAGTACTTC; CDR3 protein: CASWGPGKNIQYF
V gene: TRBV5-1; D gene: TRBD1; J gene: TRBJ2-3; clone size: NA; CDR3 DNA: TGCGCCAGCAGCTTGCAGGACAGGGGAACGGGATTCACAGATACGCAGTATTTT; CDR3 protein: CASSLQDRGTGFTDTQYF
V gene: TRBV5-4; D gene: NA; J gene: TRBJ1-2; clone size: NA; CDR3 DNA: TGTGCCAGCAGCTTGGTGGGCAGGGGAAATGGCTACACCTTC; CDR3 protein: CASSLVGRGNGYTF
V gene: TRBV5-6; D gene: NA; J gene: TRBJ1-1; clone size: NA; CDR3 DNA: TGTGCCAGCAGCCGGGTCCTGAACACTGAAGCTTTCTTT; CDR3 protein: CASSRVLNTEAFF
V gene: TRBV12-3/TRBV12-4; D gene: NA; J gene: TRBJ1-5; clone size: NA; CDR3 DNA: TGTGCCAGCAGTGAACAGGGTCAGCCCCAGCATTTT; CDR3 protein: CASSEQGQPQHF
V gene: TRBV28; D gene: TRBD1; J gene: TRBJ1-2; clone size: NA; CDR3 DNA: TGTGCCAGCAGCCAACGGGCCTACAGGGGACTCTATGGCTACACCTTC; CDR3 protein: CASSQRAYRGLYGYTF
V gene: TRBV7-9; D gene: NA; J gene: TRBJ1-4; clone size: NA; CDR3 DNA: TGTGCCAGCAGCCAGGTGCCCACTACTAATGAAAAACTGTTTTTT; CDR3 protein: CASSQVPTTNEKLFF
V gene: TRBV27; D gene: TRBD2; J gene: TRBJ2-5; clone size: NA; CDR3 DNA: TGTGCCAGCAGTTTATCCGGACTAGCGGGGGAAGAGACCCAGTACTTC; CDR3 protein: CASSLSGLAGEETQYF